This T cell receptor (beta chain) was recovered during a study of CD8+ T cells in alopecia areata. Across the study: It was oral tofacitinib, at 5 to 10 mg twice daily, that treated patients received. The study, taken as a whole, reports: Clonality exceeded that of normal scalp in lesional scalp, most notably in alopecia totalis/universalis.

RNA, once extracted, was reverse transcribed into cDNA for use as the sequencing template. Produced via immunoSEQ multiplex PCR; TCRdb's table is partial and in-frame only. The data hold roughly 200,000 clones, with roughly 63% observed a single time. Sorting from PBMCs produced CD4+ and CD8+ T cells. To note about this clone: Its antigen is as yet unknown.

The CDR3 consists of 13 residues. Germline CDR1 is SGHRS and CDR2 is YFSETQ. The ends were cut back, 5 bases at V and 2 bases at J, with 10 bases in the middle. The gene calls are TRBV5-1 and TRBJ2-5; D is undetermined. Sequencing was performed on CD4+ T cells sorted from blood, taken at week 0. The receptor comes from a human donor with alopecia areata. The CDR3 is CASREAAQETQYF. The CDR3 region has the DNA TGCGCCAGCAGAGAGGCGGCGCAAGAGACCCAGTACTTC. The full variable domain, rest sourced from reference TRBV5-1 and TRBJ2-5, is KAGVTQTPRYLIKTRGQQVTLSCSPISGHRSVSWYQQTPGQGLQFLFEYFSETQRNKGNFPGRFSGRQFSNSRSEMNVSTLELGDSALYLCASREAAQETQYFGPGTRLLVL.